This T cell receptor (beta chain) was found in a study of T cells after yellow fever vaccination. For the study at large: Preparing low-cell-number fractions relied on SMART-Seq v4 Ultra Low Input. Findings and limits, study-wide: Weaker overall, the secondary response nonetheless peaked faster (day 5 versus 15). The study noted that FACS-sorted repertoires could contain abundant clonotypes contaminating from the bulk population.

By 5'RACE template switching, TCR cDNA was produced, with a universal primer site and UMIs added in the process. MiXCR was run by TCRdb on the 5' RACE reads, yielding one entry per CDR3 protein. The table shows roughly 520,000 distinct CDR3 sequences, with 21% occurring only once. Trimming took 2 bases from V and 6 from J, leaving 11 bases between them. The CDR3 runs to 13 residues. A word on this clonotype: Its antigen remains unknown.

The chain employs TRBV12-3 or TRBV12-4 and TRBJ2-7, with D unresolved. This receptor was obtained from a man between 18 and 35 years old who received the YFV17D yellow fever vaccine. Here the sequenced sample was PBMCs, taken roughly 23 days after the first yellow fever vaccination. CDR3 region: CASSLIRLGEQYF. CDR3 sequence (DNA): TGTGCCAGCAGTTTAATCCGGCTCGGCGAGCAGTACTTC.